The clone carrying this TCR beta chain was seen only once. As yet, its antigen is unknown. This sample was included in a study of cytomegalovirus exposure and HLA in healthy donors. Study conclusions and caveats: It was assumed in the presence/absence analyses that sequencing depth was roughly uniform across donors. There was a cluster of highly shared sequence variants that was likely a sequencing artifact. In a later analysis, donors in an Asian-associated ancestry cluster reportedly had fewer N-insertions in productive TCRs than the cohort mean.

Germline V gene sequence: CDR1 LNHDA, CDR2 SQIVND (reference sequence). The CDR3 runs 16 residues. J gave up 1 base and V 4 bases, and 9 bases lay outside the gene matches. It was with 60 Vbeta and 13 Jbeta primers that the PCR ran. Generated by immunoSEQ multiplex PCR, the TCRdb table keeps only in-frame clones and is missing some. Among 300,000 or so clones listed, roughly four fifths were seen once. The chain uses TRBV19 and TRBJ1-1; 7 bases agree with TRBD1. This sequence originates from a woman between 35 and 50 years old in good health and CMV-seropositive. The sequenced material came from PBMCs. The CDR3 loop is CASSTMTGLRNTEAFF. In DNA, the CDR3 is TGTGCCAGTAGTACTATGACAGGGCTTAGGAACACTGAAGCTTTCTTT.